This T cell receptor beta chain was captured in a study of PD-L1 blockade in urothelial cancer. Study details: Starting in about 2014, patients were given atezolizumab (1,200 mg intravenously every 3 weeks). Blood was analyzed 3 weeks (second dose) and 6 weeks after treatment start.

Deletions cut 5 bases from V and 8 bases from J, with 21 bases between. Germline loops: CDR1 MGHDK, CDR2 SYGVNS. CDR3 size: 15 residues. Patients were living with locally advanced or metastatic urothelial carcinoma. Profiled with immunoSEQ multiplex PCR; TCRdb holds only in-frame clones, not every one. The sample has fewer than 130,000 clones; around 85% are singletons. J is TRBJ1-2 and V is TRBV25-1, with TRBD1 as a possible D gene (5 bases). The sample was PBMCs, taken around atezolizumab (anti-PD-L1) treatment. This sequence originates from a man between 50 and 59 years old with urothelial cancer. The CDR3 loop reads CASSLPGPAAGGYTF. CDR3 in DNA: TGTGCCAGCAGTTTACCGGGACCGGCCGCGGGGGGCTACACCTTC.